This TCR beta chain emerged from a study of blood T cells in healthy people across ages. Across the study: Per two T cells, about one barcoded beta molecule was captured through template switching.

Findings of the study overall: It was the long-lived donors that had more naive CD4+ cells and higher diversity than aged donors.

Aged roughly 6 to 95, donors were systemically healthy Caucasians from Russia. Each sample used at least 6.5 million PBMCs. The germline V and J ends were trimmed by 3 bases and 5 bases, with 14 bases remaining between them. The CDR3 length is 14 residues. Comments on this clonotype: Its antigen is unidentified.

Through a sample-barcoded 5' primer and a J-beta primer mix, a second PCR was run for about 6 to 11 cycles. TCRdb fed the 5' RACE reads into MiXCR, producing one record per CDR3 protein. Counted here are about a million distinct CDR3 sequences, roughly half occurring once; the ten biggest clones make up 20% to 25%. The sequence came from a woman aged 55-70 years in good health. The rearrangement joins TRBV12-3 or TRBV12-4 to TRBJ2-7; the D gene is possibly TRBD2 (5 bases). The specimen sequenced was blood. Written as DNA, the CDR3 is TGTGCCAGCAGTTTGGGAGAGCCGGTTAACGAGCAGTACTTC. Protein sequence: CASSLGEPVNEQYF.